This T cell receptor (beta chain) stems from a study of cytotoxic CD8 clonotypes in ibrutinib-treated CLL. Study overall: Response samples were taken after a median approximately 13 months of treatment, range 6 to 36.

V was cut by 0 bases and J by 4 bases, with 9 bases left in between. The length of the CDR3 is 13 residues. Germline-derived CDR1 and CDR2 are GTSNPN and SVGIG (reference sequence). Study findings and constraints: The clonality went up when patients responded to ibrutinib and dropped back toward baseline at progression. The study found baseline clonality above age-matched healthy donors, tracking circulating CD8+ T-cell counts.

Depth targeted 1 in 200,000 to 1 in 1 million T cells, averaging approximately 10x coverage per clonotype. Using immunoSEQ multiplex PCR, the repertoire was profiled, and TCRdb retains in-frame clones only, with some absent. The sample yields 150,000 to 200,000 clones, roughly 84% seen once. To note about this clone: Its antigen is currently unknown.

The chain has TRBV30 and TRBJ1-2; D is uncertain. Here the sequenced sample was PBMCs, taken at disease progression, from a patient treated with ibrutinib. This TCR came from a human donor with chronic lymphocytic leukemia. For the CDR3, the DNA is TGTGCCTGGAGTGTCGCGGTAGGCTATGGCTACACCTTC. It codes for CAWSVAVGYGYTF.